These 27 T cell receptor beta chains came from one sample sequenced in a study of spatial heterogeneity in lung cancer. MiXCR, applied by TCRdb to the 5' RACE reads, yields one record per CDR3 protein. The table includes under 100,000 distinct CDR3 sequences, roughly 10% detected once. The time point is: sample taken at primary tumor resection. Whole RNA, which was extracted from tumor, nontumor lung tissue or frozen PBMC, was sequenced without any cell sorting. Here the sequenced sample was PBMCs, taken at surgery. Every receptor here comes from a male donor with early-stage non-small cell lung cancer.

This clonotype was seen repeatedly, ten times or more. V usage is TRBV20-1 and J usage is TRBJ2-7; 12 bases are a match to TRBD2. Germline values: CDR1 DFQATT, CDR2 SNEGSKA (reference sequence). J lost 2 bases, V lost 5 bases, and 10 bases had no gene match. This CDR3 has 16 amino acids. CDR3: CSASSGRAKKPYEQYF. DNA of the CDR3: TGCAGTGCTTCTAGCGGGAGGGCCAAAAAGCCCTACGAGCAGTACTTC.

This sequence joins TRBV3-1 and TRBJ2-4; no reliable D call. The CDR3 has 15 residues. Per germline, CDR1 LGHDT and CDR2 YNNKEL (reference sequence). V lost 0 bases to trimming and J lost 0 bases, with 6 bases between them. CDR3 region: CASSQENVAKNIQYF. The DNA of the CDR3 is TGTGCCAGCAGCCAAGAGAACGTAGCCAAAAACATTCAGTACTTC.

This clonotype turned up a few times. The gene calls are TRBV5-1 and TRBJ2-1, with 9 bases that match TRBD2. Germline lookup yields CDR1 SGHRS and CDR2 YFSETQ. Trimming removed 2 bases from V and 2 bases from J; junction bases left unmatched: 2. The CDR3 extends over 15 amino acids. The DNA of the CDR3 is TGCGCCAGCAGCTTACCTAGCGGGACCTACAATGAGCAGTTCTTC. It specifies CASSLPSGTYNEQFF.

The rearrangement links TRBV5-1 to TRBJ1-1; the D is unclear. The CDR3 covers 14 residues. V shed 4 bases and J shed 4 bases, with 14 bases lying between them. The germline V gene encodes CDR1 SGHRS and CDR2 YFSETQ. Written as DNA, the CDR3 is TGCGCCAGCAGCACCGCCAGTTGGGGCACTGAAGCTTTCTTT. Amino acids: CASSTASWGTEAFF.

This sequence joins TRBV7-9 and TRBJ2-5; D is ambiguous. V dropped 3 bases and J dropped 2 bases, with 7 bases sitting between them. Looked up from germline, CDR1 is SEHNR and CDR2 is FQNEAQ (reference sequence). There are 13 residues in the CDR3. As DNA, the CDR3 is TGTGCCAGCAGCTTTAACGGACAAGAGACCCAGTACTTC. Translated, it gives CASSFNGQETQYF.

The V and J genes are TRBV9 and TRBJ2-7; no clear D gene. CDR3 length: 14 amino acids. Trimming left V 2 bases short and J 2 bases short, with 11 bases between. Per germline, CDR1 SGDLS and CDR2 YYNGEE. The CDR3 spells CASSVPPETYEQYF. The CDR3 DNA sequence: TGTGCCAGCAGCGTCCCCCCGGAAACCTACGAGCAGTACTTC. Together with reference TRBV9 and TRBJ2-7, the CDR3 gives the full variable domain: DSGVTQTPKHLITATGQRVTLRCSPRSGDLSVYWYQQSLDQGLQFLIQYYNGEERAKGNILERFSAQQFPDLHSELNLSSLELGDSALYFCASSVPPETYEQYFGPGTRLTVT.

V is TRBV20-1 and J is TRBJ2-5; 10 bases agree with TRBD1. This CDR3 is built from 14 residues. CDR1 is DFQATT and CDR2 is SNEGSKA in the germline V gene (reference sequence). V trimming: 5 bases; J trimming: 6 bases; junction bases outside the gene matches: 9. CDR3 in DNA: TGCAGTGCTGGGGGACAGGGGCCGGAGAAGACCCAGTACTTC. It encodes CSAGGQGPEKTQYF.

This clonotype appeared many times. The gene calls are TRBV11-2 and TRBJ2-1; 7 nucleotides agree with TRBD2. CDR1 is SGHAT and CDR2 is FQNNGV in the germline V gene. Germline trimming cut 3 bases from V and 0 bases from J; bases unmatched to any gene: 2. The CDR3 extends over 15 amino acids. The CDR3 DNA sequence: TGTGCCAGCAGCTTTACTAGCGTCTCCTACAATGAGCAGTTCTTC. Translated, it gives CASSFTSVSYNEQFF.

The DNA of the CDR3 is TGTGCCAGCAGTTTAGGGACTAGCAGACAAGAGACCCAGTACTTC. It codes for CASSLGTSRQETQYF. The V call is TRBV28, the J call TRBJ2-5; the match to TRBD2 covers 9 bases. V lost 2 bases, J lost 2 bases, and 3 bases stayed unmatched. CDR3 length equals 15 residues. Germline loops: CDR1 MDHEN, CDR2 SYDVKM.

The chain has TRBV20-1 and TRBJ1-6, with a possible D match to TRBD1 (6 bases). V shed 3 bases and J shed 10 bases, with 16 bases lying between them. CDR1 and CDR2 (germline): DFQATT, SNEGSKA (reference sequence). The CDR3 is 14 residues long. The CDR3 coding sequence is TGCAGTGCTAGGGCGAGGGGGGTTTGGTCACCCCTCCACTTT. It encodes CSARARGVWSPLHF.

V and J are TRBV20-1 and TRBJ1-1, with D unresolved. Germline loops: CDR1 DFQATT, CDR2 SNEGSKA (reference sequence). This CDR3 comprises 13 residues. V was cut by 1 base and J by 2 bases, with 8 bases left in between. CDR3 nucleotide sequence: TGCAGTGCTAGAGTGGCGGGCAACACTGAAGCTTTCTTT. It is translated as CSARVAGNTEAFF.

At least ten counts were recorded for this clonotype. The chain is built from TRBV28 and TRBJ1-5; maybe TRBD1 (6 bases). The germline V gene encodes CDR1 MDHEN and CDR2 SYDVKM. V lost 4 bases to trimming and J lost 11 bases, with 9 bases between them. This CDR3 spans 11 amino acids. The CDR3 region is CASSSDRSQHF. CDR3 DNA sequence: TGTGCCAGCAGTTCCGACAGGTCCCAGCATTTT.

Remarks on this clonotype: A much larger clone sits a single nucleotide away, making a read error possible. The CDR3 carries no conserved terminal phenylalanine or tryptophan, so it likely arises from a read error. This chain links TRBV12-3 or TRBV12-4 with TRBJ2-1; D is perhaps TRBD1 (6 bases). The V and J ends lost 5 bases and 0 bases respectively, with 11 bases between them. This CDR3 is built from 15 residues. CDR3 sequence (DNA): TGTGCCAGCAGTCAGGGGCTCGTCTCCTACAATGAGCAGTTCTCC. Protein product: CASSQGLVSYNEQFS.

This clonotype was counted between two and nine times. The chain carries TRBV7-2 and TRBJ1-2, with a possible D match to TRBD1 (6 bases). Germline V gene lookup returns CDR1 SGHTA and CDR2 FQGNSA. The CDR3 contains 15 residues. Trimming removed 2 bases at V and 4 bases at J, with 14 bases between. The CDR3 DNA reads TGTGCCAGCAGCTTACATGGACAGATAGTCTATGGCTACACCTTC. Protein product: CASSLHGQIVYGYTF.

The V and J genes are TRBV5-8 and TRBJ2-2; D assignment may be TRBD1 or TRBD2 (5 bases each). Trimming pared 4 bases from V and 4 bases from J, leaving 17 bases between. Per the germline V gene, CDR1 is SGHTS and CDR2 is YDEGEE. The CDR3 has 16 amino acids. CDR3 loop: CASSRQRDRPTGELFF. The CDR3 region has the DNA TGTGCCAGCAGCCGCCAAAGGGACCGTCCCACCGGGGAGCTGTTTTTT.

The genes are TRBV28 and TRBJ2-1, with TRBD1 matching over 7 bases. This CDR3 spans 16 amino acids. CDR1 is MDHEN, CDR2 SYDVKM, per germline. Trimming removed 5 bases from V and 0 bases from J; junction bases left unmatched: 7. CDR3 nucleotides: TGTGCCAGCAGTCCAACAGGGGAAGGCTCCTACAATGAGCAGTTCTTC. The encoded protein is CASSPTGEGSYNEQFF.

This clonotype occurred many times. J is TRBJ1-2 and V is TRBV20-1; weak D call: TRBD1 (6 bases). The CDR3 covers 12 residues. V was shortened by 5 bases and J by 8 bases, with 15 bases between the two germline ends. Germline values: CDR1 DFQATT, CDR2 SNEGSKA (reference sequence). In DNA form, the CDR3 reads TGCAGTGCTGACGACAGGTTGAAGGGCTACACCTTC. Translated: CSADDRLKGYTF.

This clonotype appeared many times. CDR3 residues: CSARRPEATDTQYF. CDR3 bases: TGCAGTGCTAGAAGGCCGGAGGCGACAGATACGCAGTATTTT. V usage is TRBV20-1 and J usage is TRBJ2-3; a weak D match, TRBD2 (5 bases). Trimming left V 2 bases short and J 3 bases short, with 12 bases between. This CDR3 is 14 amino acids long. Germline CDR1 is DFQATT and CDR2 is SNEGSKA (reference sequence).

In its sample, this clonotype was seen a few times. In DNA, the CDR3 is TGTGCCAGCTCACAGGAGCAAGAGACCCAGTACTTC. This encodes CASSQEQETQYF. The rearrangement links TRBV18 to TRBJ2-5; unclear D gene. The V end lost 4 bases, the J end lost 2 bases, and 5 bases lay between the germline ends. The germline V gene has CDR1 KGHSH and CDR2 LQKENI. This CDR3 contains 12 residues.

This clonotype came up a few times. The chain is built from TRBV25-1 and TRBJ1-1, with D tentatively TRBD1 (5 bases). This CDR3 comprises 14 residues. The V gene's germline CDR1 is MGHDK and CDR2 SYGVNS. The V gene lost 5 bases and the J gene lost 4 bases, with 14 bases spanning the gap. CDR3 in amino acids: CASSSRGSGTEAFF. CDR3 nucleotide sequence: TGTGCCAGCAGTTCGAGGGGCTCGGGCACTGAAGCTTTCTTT.

This clonotype was recorded many times. The chain's CDR3 is CASSYSLGLPHEQYF. The DNA for the CDR3 is TGTGCCAGCAGTTACTCGTTAGGGCTGCCCCACGAGCAGTACTTC. This chain uses TRBV6-2 or TRBV6-3 with TRBJ2-7; D ambiguous. CDR1 and CDR2 from the germline V gene are MNHEY and SVGEGT. The length of the CDR3 is 15 residues. V was pared by 0 bases and J by 5 bases, with 14 bases between.

This clonotype was counted many times. V gene TRBV28 combines with J gene TRBJ2-3; D remains ambiguous. The CDR3 has 12 residues. V shed 2 bases and J shed 6 bases, with 6 bases lying between them. Per germline, CDR1 MDHEN and CDR2 SYDVKM. The CDR3, as DNA: TGTGCCAGCAGTTTAGTAGCCGATACGCAGTATTTT. Protein: CASSLVADTQYF.

The chain joins TRBV28 to TRBJ2-2, with 9 bases aligning to TRBD2. This CDR3 region has 17 residues. Germline CDR1 MDHEN, CDR2 SYDVKM. V shed 4 bases, J shed 7 bases, and the junction held 13 bases outside the gene matches. CDR3 loop: CASSSSSRSGSVGELFF. The DNA for the CDR3 is TGTGCCAGCAGTTCCTCCTCTCGTAGCGGGAGTGTCGGGGAGCTGTTTTTT.

This clonotype was seen ten or more times. This chain connects TRBV24-1 to TRBJ2-3, with D possibly TRBD1 on 6 matching bases. The germline gives CDR1 KGHDR, CDR2 SFDVKD. V dropped 3 bases and J dropped 1 base, with 13 bases sitting between them. The CDR3 spans 16 residues. The CDR3 nucleotides read TGTGCCACCAGTGATCCAACCCCAGGGGGCACAGATACGCAGTATTTT. Translated: CATSDPTPGGTDTQYF.

This clonotype was recorded at least ten times. This sequence joins TRBV6-2 or TRBV6-3 and TRBJ2-7; 7 bases are a match to TRBD2. CDR1 is MNHEY and CDR2 is SVGEGT in the germline V gene. The trim removed 1 base at V and 2 bases at J, leaving 5 bases unmatched. The CDR3 consists of 15 residues. This CDR3 is CASSYFLAATYEQYF. CDR3 DNA sequence: TGTGCCAGCAGTTACTTTCTAGCGGCTACCTACGAGCAGTACTTC.

This clonotype occurred a few times. The chain couples TRBV7-6 to TRBJ2-6; D not certain. Germline V gene lookup returns CDR1 SGHVS and CDR2 FNYEAQ. Trimming cost V 2 bases and J 2 bases, with 7 bases left between them. This CDR3 is built from 15 residues. Written as DNA, the CDR3 is TGTGCCAGCAGCTTATTGTGGGCTGGGGCCAACGTCCTGACTTTC. Its protein product is CASSLLWAGANVLTF.

This clonotype was recorded a few times. The CDR3: CSAGEPGTHGSEAFF. The CDR3 nucleotides read TGCAGCGCTGGGGAACCCGGGACTCATGGATCTGAAGCTTTCTTT. The rearrangement joins TRBV29-1 to TRBJ1-1; the D gene is possibly TRBD1 (5 bases). CDR1 and CDR2 from the germline V gene are SQVTM and ANQGSEA. Trimming cost V 7 bases and J 6 bases, with 24 bases left between them. This CDR3 region has 15 residues.